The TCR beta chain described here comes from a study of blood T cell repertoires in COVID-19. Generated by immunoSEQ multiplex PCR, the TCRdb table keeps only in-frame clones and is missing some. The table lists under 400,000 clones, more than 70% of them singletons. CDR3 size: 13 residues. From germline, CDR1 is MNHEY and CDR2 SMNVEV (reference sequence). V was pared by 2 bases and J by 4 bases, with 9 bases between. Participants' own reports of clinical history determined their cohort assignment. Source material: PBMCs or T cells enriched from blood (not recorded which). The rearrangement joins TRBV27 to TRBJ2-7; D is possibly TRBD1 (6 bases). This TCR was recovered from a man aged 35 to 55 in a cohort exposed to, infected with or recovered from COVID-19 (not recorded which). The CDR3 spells CASSLAQGYEQYF. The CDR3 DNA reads TGTGCCAGCAGTTTAGCGCAGGGGTACGAGCAGTACTTC.